The 20 T cell receptor beta chains listed next were all sequenced from one sample in a study of T cells in Graves' hyperthyroidism and ophthalmopathy. Template material for amplifying TCR beta CDR3 regions consisted of RNA transcripts. HTBI primers drove first-round RT-PCR of the TCR CDR3. In TCRdb, the multiplex PCR reads were re-called with MiXCR into one record per CDR3 protein. Of approximately 630,000 distinct CDR3 sequences listed, roughly 15% were seen once; the top ten hold 3.5% to 4%. The sample taken for sequencing was blood. These receptors all stem from a woman aged 25 to 39 with Graves' hyperthyroidism.

The chain combines TRBV5-1 with TRBJ1-2; 9 nucleotides line up with TRBD1. CDR3 length equals 18 residues. Germline loops: CDR1 SGHRS, CDR2 YFSETQ. V lost 2 bases to trimming and J lost 0 bases; unmatched junction nucleotides: 11. CDR3 DNA: TGCGCCAGCAGCTTCCCATGGGGACAGGGCTCCACTAACTATGGCTACACCTTC. This encodes CASSFPWGQGSTNYGYTF. The variable domain in full, completed from reference TRBV5-1 and TRBJ1-2, reads KAGVTQTPRYLIKTRGQQVTLSCSPISGHRSVSWYQQTPGQGLQFLFEYFSETQRNKGNFPGRFSGRQFSNSRSEMNVSTLELGDSALYLCASSFPWGQGSTNYGYTFGSGTRLTVV.

V and J are TRBV18 and TRBJ1-6, with 8 positions matching TRBD1. Germline V gene sequence: CDR1 KGHSH, CDR2 LQKENI. This CDR3 has 14 amino acids. V gave up 3 bases and J gave up 9 bases; unmatched junction bases: 4. The CDR3 region has the DNA TGTGCCAGCTCACCGCGCGACAGGGGTTCACCCCTCCACTTT. As protein: CASSPRDRGSPLHF.

This clonotype came up a few times. V usage is TRBV29-1 and J usage is TRBJ1-4; D gene ambiguous. Germline V gene sequence: CDR1 SQVTM, CDR2 ANQGSEA. V was trimmed by 7 bases and J by 4 bases, leaving 16 bases between them. The CDR3 covers 14 residues. The CDR3 bases are TGCAGCGCCTTAGACGGATTACTTAATGAAAAACTGTTTTTT. Protein: CSALDGLLNEKLFF.

In its sample, this clonotype was seen a few times. A clone one base away is much larger, so this may be a read error. The chain joins TRBV28 to TRBJ2-7, with no clear D. The CDR3 loop spans 11 amino acids. V was cut by 5 bases and J by 9 bases, with 11 bases left in between. Looked up from germline, CDR1 is MDHEN and CDR2 is SYDVKM. CDR3 nucleotides: TGTGCCAGCAGTCCCCTCCTAGGGCAGTACTTC. It yields the protein CASSPLLGQYF.

This clonotype was observed a few times. The chain is built from TRBV2 and TRBJ1-5; D not resolved. This CDR3 is 13 amino acids long. The germline gives CDR1 SNHLY, CDR2 FYNNEI. Trimming stripped 6 bases from V and 4 bases from J, with 10 bases between. CDR3 residues: CASRTWGNQPQHF. CDR3 sequence (DNA): TGTGCCAGCAGGACCTGGGGTAATCAGCCCCAGCATTTT.

At least ten counts were recorded for this clonotype. CDR3 coding DNA: TGTGCCAGCAGTTTCAGGAGGTCGGGACTAGCGGGAGGGAGCTCCTACAATGAGCAGTTCTTC. This encodes CASSFRRSGLAGGSSYNEQFF. The chain uses TRBV12-3 or TRBV12-4 and TRBJ2-1; TRBD2 aligns across 16 bases. The CDR3 sequence is 21 residues long. The trim removed 3 bases at V and 0 bases at J, leaving 11 bases unmatched.

This clonotype was recorded many times. The CDR3 loop is CASSEARGEGETQYF. The CDR3 DNA reads as TGCGCCAGCAGTGAGGCGCGAGGTGAGGGGGAGACCCAGTACTTC. This chain links TRBV10-2 with TRBJ2-5; the D gene could be TRBD1 or TRBD2 (5 bases each). Germline CDR1 and CDR2: WSHSY and SAAADI. The V end lost 2 bases, the J end lost 5 bases, and 15 bases lay between the germline ends. The CDR3 sequence is 15 residues long.

This clonotype was recorded a few times. The rearrangement uses TRBV6-2 or TRBV6-3 and TRBJ2-1; TRBD2 matches 10 bases. V shed 5 bases, J shed 5 bases, and the junction held 6 bases outside the gene matches. Germline CDR1 reads MNHEY; CDR2 reads SVGEGT. This CDR3 contains 15 residues. The CDR3 coding sequence is TGTGCCAGCAGTCTTCTAGCGGGAGCGAACAATGAGCAGTTCTTC. It encodes CASSLLAGANNEQFF.

There are a few counts of this clonotype. J is TRBJ2-2 and V is TRBV19, with TRBD1 matching 11 bases. V trimming: 7 bases; J trimming: 7 bases; junction bases outside the gene matches: 8. Germline V gives CDR1 LNHDA, CDR2 SQIVND (reference sequence). The CDR3 covers 15 residues. DNA for the CDR3: TGTGCCAGTACTACTAGGACAGGGGGCGGCGGGGAGCTGTTTTTT. Amino acids: CASTTRTGGGGELFF. The variable domain in full, with the rest retrieved from reference TRBV19 and TRBJ2-2, is DGGITQSPKYLFRKEGQNVTLSCEQNLNHDAMYWYRQDPGQGLRLIYYSQIVNDFQKGDIAEGYSVSREKKESFPLTVTSAQKNPTAFYLCASTTRTGGGGELFFGEGSRLTVL.

A few counts support this clonotype. The chain joins TRBV5-1 to TRBJ1-1; unclear D gene. CDR3 size: 14 residues. V was pared by 2 bases and J by 1 base, with 9 bases between. Germline CDR1 SGHRS, CDR2 YFSETQ. DNA of the CDR3: TGCGCCAGCAGCTTACACAGCTCGAACACTGAAGCTTTCTTT. Residues: CASSLHSSNTEAFF.

As concerns this clonotype: The junction shows a germline mismatch at one end, possibly a read error. V gene TRBV7-3 combines with J gene TRBJ1-1; D is uncertain. CDR1 is SGHTA, CDR2 FQGTGA, per germline. The CDR3 contains 13 residues. As DNA, the CDR3 is TGTGCCTGCAGCAGCCAGACGGTGACTGAAGCTTTCTTT. This sequence encodes CACSSQTVTEAFF.

The rearrangement links TRBV13 to TRBJ2-7; D remains ambiguous. Germline CDR1 reads PRHDT; CDR2 reads FYEKMQ (reference sequence). The germline V and J ends were trimmed by 0 bases and 6 bases, with 12 bases remaining between them. This CDR3 has 14 residues. The CDR3: CASSLGTRPSEQYF. CDR3 nucleotide sequence: TGTGCCAGCAGCTTAGGGACCAGACCCTCCGAGCAGTACTTC. Full variable domain (rest looked up from reference TRBV13 and TRBJ2-7): AAGVIQSPRHLIKEKRETATLKCYPIPRHDTVYWYQQGPGQDPQFLISFYEKMQSDKGSIPDRFSAQQFSDYHSELNMSSLELGDSALYFCASSLGTRPSEQYFGPGTRLTVT.

This chain connects TRBV11-1 to TRBJ1-2; TRBD1 matches 7 bases. V gave up 4 bases and J gave up 4 bases; unmatched junction bases: 9. The CDR3 loop spans 15 amino acids. The V gene's germline CDR1 is SGHAT and CDR2 FQDESV (reference sequence). The DNA of the CDR3 is TGTGCCAGCAGCTCGGGGCCGGGACAGCTCTATGGCTACACCTTC. Translating it yields CASSSGPGQLYGYTF.

The genes are TRBV5-4 and TRBJ2-1; D not resolved. Per germline, CDR1 SGHNT and CDR2 YYREEE (reference sequence). The V gene lost 4 bases and the J gene lost 3 bases, with 14 bases spanning the gap. The CDR3 contains 15 residues. The CDR3 protein is CASSPLSGFYNEQFF. The CDR3 nucleotides read TGTGCCAGCAGCCCCTTGTCAGGTTTCTACAATGAGCAGTTCTTC.

The table lists this clonotype with many counts. This chain connects TRBV7-9 to TRBJ2-7; TRBD1 matches 9 bases. The CDR3 has 14 amino acids. Germline V gives CDR1 SEHNR, CDR2 FQNEAQ (reference sequence). V lost 5 bases to trimming and J lost 5 bases; unmatched junction nucleotides: 7. The CDR3 reads CASSRGQGRDEQYF. In DNA form, the CDR3 reads TGTGCCAGCAGCAGGGGACAGGGTAGGGACGAGCAGTACTTC.

This clonotype was seen only a few times. A much bigger clone sits one base away, suggesting this may be a read error. The genes are TRBV5-6 and TRBJ2-3; either TRBD1 or TRBD2 may supply D (5 bases each). V shed 0 bases and J shed 4 bases, with 12 bases lying between them. In germline, CDR1 is SGHDT, CDR2 YYEEEE. The CDR3 has 15 residues. The CDR3 loop reads CASSLAGQVADTQYF. DNA of the CDR3: TGTGCCAGCAGCTTGGCGGGGCAGGTCGCAGATACGCAGTATTTT.

This clonotype was recorded a few times. The J gene is TRBJ2-7, the V gene TRBV30, with D hard to call. The CDR3 extends over 13 amino acids. Germline CDR1 and CDR2: GTSNPN and SVGIG (reference sequence). Trimming took 2 bases from V and 2 from J, leaving 10 bases between them. DNA for the CDR3: TGTGCCTGGAGTAGGAGCGTAACCTACGAGCAGTACTTC. Protein product: CAWSRSVTYEQYF. The variable domain in full, completed from reference TRBV30 and TRBJ2-7, reads SQTIHQWPATLVQPVGSPLSLECTVEGTSNPNLYWYRQAAGRGLQLLFYSVGIGQISSEVPQNLSASRPQDRQFILSSKKLLLSDSGFYLCAWSRSVTYEQYFGPGTRLTVT.

This clonotype was seen many times. This chain links TRBV29-1 with TRBJ2-1; possible D gene TRBD2, 8 bases. Germline lookup yields CDR1 SQVTM and CDR2 ANQGSEA. The V and J ends lost 7 bases and 7 bases respectively, with 17 bases between them. CDR3 length: 13 amino acids. The CDR3 coding sequence is TGCAGCGGACGGGAGGGGGCCAGAAATGAGCAGTTCTTC. Protein: CSGREGARNEQFF.

The J gene is TRBJ2-5, the V gene TRBV7-9; D possibly corresponds to TRBD1 (5 bases). Germline CDR1 and CDR2: SEHNR and FQNEAQ (reference sequence). V lost 6 bases, J lost 2 bases, and 10 bases lay in between. The CDR3 length is 13 residues. This CDR3 reads CASRDSFQETQYF. The CDR3 bases are TGTGCCAGCAGAGACAGTTTTCAAGAGACCCAGTACTTC.

The table lists this clonotype with many counts. This chain uses TRBV28 with TRBJ2-1, with 12 bases aligning to TRBD2. Germline V gene lookup returns CDR1 MDHEN and CDR2 SYDVKM. V gave up 3 bases and J gave up 0 bases; unmatched junction bases: 12. The CDR3 extends over 20 amino acids. The CDR3 coding sequence is TGTGCCAGCAGTTTCAGGCGACTAGCGGGAGTCGGAAGCTCCTACAATGAGCAGTTCTTC. Protein product: CASSFRRLAGVGSSYNEQFF.